This T cell receptor beta chain was profiled in a study of shared clonotypes between healthy human individuals. The germline V and J ends were trimmed by 0 bases and 2 bases, with 18 bases remaining between them. The CDR3 extends over 18 amino acids. Germline V CDR1 and CDR2: MGHRA, YSYEKL. The table came from immunoSEQ multiplex PCR; TCRdb's copy has only in-frame clones and leaves some out. This table has some 2,500,000 clones, 93% appearing once. The sample holds one count of this clone. This TCR was recovered from a man between 18 and 29 years old in good health. Some clones in this sample may be carry-over from other donors' samples. The V gene is TRBV4-1, the J gene TRBJ2-3; TRBD1 is a possible D gene (5 bases). The sequencing sample was made of naive CD4+ T cells from PBMCs. Subset indicated: CD45RA+ positively selected. Here the CDR3 reads CASSQEMGPYVFTDTQYF. CDR3 nucleotides: TGCGCCAGCAGCCAAGAAATGGGGCCCTATGTATTCACAGATACGCAGTATTTT.